Following are 27 T cell receptor beta chains from one sample sequenced in a study of blood T cell repertoires in COVID-19. Libraries were prepared by immunoSEQ multiplex PCR; TCRdb keeps only in-frame clonotypes and omits some of them. Counted here are around 60,000 clones, approximately 77% occurring once; the ten biggest clones make up more than 4%. Source material: peripheral blood. The receptors here all came from a woman in her seventies with COVID-19, enrolled during active disease.

Here the CDR3 DNA reads TGTGCCAGCAGCCAAGAGGGGGCTGGCTACACCTTC. Translated: CASSQEGAGYTF. The V call is TRBV3-1 (or the pseudogene TRBV3-2), the J call TRBJ1-2; tentatively, D is TRBD1 (6 bases). V lost 0 bases to trimming and J lost 7 bases, with 6 bases between them. The CDR3 totals 12 residues. CDR1 LGHDT and CDR2 YNNKEL come from the germline V gene (reference sequence).

V usage is TRBV7-2 and J usage is TRBJ2-3; 8 nucleotides align to TRBD2. CDR3 length: 14 amino acids. Germline V gene data show CDR1 as SGHTA and CDR2 as FQGNSA. V lost 4 bases and J lost 2; bases outside the gene matches: 2. CDR3: CASSSTSATDTQYF. CDR3 sequence (DNA): TGTGCCAGCAGCTCGACTAGCGCCACAGATACGCAGTATTTT.

The chain couples TRBV7-3 to TRBJ2-1; no definite D call. Trimming pared 0 bases from V and 2 bases from J, leaving 11 bases between. The CDR3 has 16 amino acids. CDR1 is SGHTA, CDR2 FQGTGA, per germline. The CDR3 sequence is CASSLTEATPYNEQFF. The CDR3 bases are TGTGCCAGCAGCTTAACGGAAGCGACCCCCTACAATGAGCAGTTCTTC.

The V gene is TRBV18, the J gene TRBJ2-3; 11 bases match TRBD2. Trimming took 6 bases from V and 4 from J; bases not matched to a gene: 9. The CDR3 is 16 residues long. Germline V lookup: CDR1 KGHSH, CDR2 LQKENI. CDR3 sequence reads: CASSPLSGGDSDTQYF. As DNA, the CDR3 is TGTGCCAGCTCTCCTCTTAGCGGGGGGGACTCAGATACGCAGTATTTT.

This chain links TRBV4-1 with TRBJ2-2; TRBD2 matches 12 bases. Looked up from germline, CDR1 is MGHRA and CDR2 is YSYEKL. The CDR3 extends over 16 amino acids. The junction had 3 bases not matched to a gene; V was cut back by 4 bases and J by 3 bases. CDR3 region: CASSPSGGADTGELFF. As DNA, the CDR3 is TGCGCCAGCAGCCCTAGCGGGGGGGCGGACACCGGGGAGCTGTTTTTT.

This chain uses TRBV7-8 with TRBJ2-2; perhaps TRBD2 as D (6 bases). Germline CDR1 reads SGHVS; CDR2 reads FQNEAQ. This CDR3 is 11 amino acids long. Deletions cut 11 bases from V and 5 bases from J, with 9 bases between. The CDR3 DNA is TGTGCCGGCGGGGAAACCGGGGAGCTGTTTTTT. Translated, it gives CAGGETGELFF. Supplemented by reference TRBV7-8 and TRBJ2-2, the full variable domain reads GAGVSQSPRYKVAKRGQDVALRCDPISGHVSLFWYQQALGQGPEFLTYFQNEAQLDKSGLPSDRFFAERPEGSVSTLKIQRTQQEDSAVYLCAGGETGELFFGEGSRLTVL.

The V gene is TRBV19, the J gene TRBJ1-5, with D possibly TRBD1 on 6 matching bases. The V and J ends lost 3 bases and 7 bases respectively, with 13 bases between them. Germline V gives CDR1 LNHDA, CDR2 SQIVND (reference sequence). The CDR3 contains 14 residues. CDR3 amino acids: CASSIRQVEQPQHF. Written as DNA, the CDR3 is TGTGCCAGTAGTATTAGACAGGTGGAGCAGCCCCAGCATTTT.

The CDR3 sequence: CASSSQRLVVSEAFF. DNA for the CDR3: TGTGCCAGCAGCTCCCAAAGGCTAGTAGTTTCTGAAGCTTTCTTT. This rearrangement joins TRBV11-1 to TRBJ1-1; D gene uncertain. The V and J ends lost 4 bases and 6 bases respectively, with 18 bases between them. The CDR3 totals 15 residues. From germline, CDR1 is SGHAT and CDR2 FQDESV (reference sequence).

The gene calls are TRBV10-3 and TRBJ2-3; possibly TRBD1 for D (6 bases). Deletions cut 2 bases from V and 8 bases from J, with 14 bases between. CDR1 and CDR2 from the germline V gene are ENHRY and SYGVKD. The CDR3 has 14 residues. The CDR3 is CAISENLGGSTQYF. DNA of the CDR3: TGTGCCATCAGTGAGAACTTAGGGGGATCTACGCAGTATTTT.

This clone has just a few counts. The V and J genes are TRBV5-1 and TRBJ2-2, with 7 bases that match TRBD2. With 1 base clipped from V and 6 bases from J, the junction kept 12 bases outside the gene matches. The CDR3 is 17 amino acids. Germline assignment: CDR1 SGHRS and CDR2 YFSETQ. CDR3 bases: TGCGCCAGCAGCTTGTCCCCTACTAGCGCAACGTCCGGGGAGCTGTTTTTT. Protein: CASSLSPTSATSGELFF.

This clone was recorded a few times. A junction end diverges from the germline sequence, so it may reflect a read error. The rearrangement joins TRBV2 to TRBJ1-3; 7 positions match TRBD1. Germline CDR1 reads SNHLY; CDR2 reads FYNNEI. The CDR3 spans 14 residues. The CDR3 here is CASRLQGTGNTIYF. CDR3 coding DNA: TGTGCCAGCAGATTACAGGGGACTGGGAACACCATATATTTT.

This chain connects TRBV4-2 to TRBJ2-2, with no clear D. Deletions cut 1 base from V and 5 bases from J, with 11 bases between. The CDR3 contains 15 residues. CDR1 is LGHNA and CDR2 is YNFKEQ in the germline V gene. The DNA for the CDR3 is TGTGCCAGCAGCCAAGCCGCGGCCCGAACCGGGGAGCTGTTTTTT. The encoded protein is CASSQAAARTGELFF.

The chain is built from TRBV6-2 or TRBV6-3 and TRBJ2-4; 7 bases agree with TRBD1. The CDR3 spans 18 residues. Per germline, CDR1 MNHEY and CDR2 SVGEGT. J lost 3 bases, V lost 6 bases, and 17 bases had no gene match. The CDR3 nucleotides are TGTGCCAGCAGCGTCGACAGGGACGGGACGGCGATCAAAAACATTCAGTACTTC. This translates into CASSVDRDGTAIKNIQYF.

In its sample, this clone was seen a few times. The chain recombines TRBV7-3 with TRBJ2-5; 8 bases line up with TRBD2. This CDR3 comprises 14 residues. V dropped 1 base and J dropped 5; count of bases not matched to a gene: 3. CDR1 is SGHTA, CDR2 FQGTGA, per germline. In DNA form, the CDR3 reads TGTGCCAGCAGCTTAAGGCCGGGAGGGGAGACCCAGTACTTC. This translates into CASSLRPGGETQYF.

This clone showed up just a few times. The chain joins TRBV6-5 to TRBJ1-2; maybe TRBD1 (6 bases). V was shortened by 2 bases and J by 6 bases, with 16 bases between the two germline ends. The CDR3 is 15 amino acids. Germline lookup yields CDR1 MNHEY and CDR2 SVGAGI. The CDR3 coding sequence is TGTGCCAGCAGTTACGGTTACAGGGCGGTAAATGGCTACACCTTC. It is translated as CASSYGYRAVNGYTF.

The rearrangement joins TRBV5-1 to TRBJ2-3, with 9 bases that match TRBD2. The ends lost 5 bases at V and 4 bases at J; junction bases unmatched: 5. CDR1 SGHRS and CDR2 YFSETQ come from the germline V gene. CDR3 length: 14 residues. The CDR3 is CASRGASGADTQYF. CDR3 in DNA: TGCGCCAGCAGGGGGGCTAGCGGGGCAGATACGCAGTATTTT.

The rearrangement links TRBV24-1 to TRBJ1-5; perhaps TRBD1 as D (6 bases). CDR3 size: 14 residues. CDR1 is KGHDR, CDR2 SFDVKD, per germline. V lost 6 bases, J lost 7 bases, and 15 bases lay in between. CDR3 bases: TGTGCCACCAGTCCGGGGGGCGGTGGACAGCCCCAGCATTTT. This sequence encodes CATSPGGGGQPQHF.

The chain recombines TRBV5-1 with TRBJ2-1; a possible D gene is TRBD2 (5 bases). V lost 2 bases, J lost 7 bases, and 16 bases lay in between. The CDR3 is 15 residues long. Germline V gene lookup returns CDR1 SGHRS and CDR2 YFSETQ. CDR3 loop: CASSLGGSEHNEQFF. CDR3 bases: TGCGCCAGCAGCTTAGGAGGAAGTGAGCATAATGAGCAGTTCTTC.

This clone has only a few counts. CDR3 nucleotides: TGTGCCAGCAGCCTCGGGACAGATAATTCACCCCTCCACTTT. The encoded protein is CASSLGTDNSPLHF. This chain links TRBV7-8 with TRBJ1-6, with 7 bases that match TRBD1. This CDR3 has 14 amino acids. Germline assignment: CDR1 SGHVS and CDR2 FQNEAQ. V was pared by 5 bases and J by 5 bases, with 3 bases of the junction left unmatched.

The chain joins TRBV2 to TRBJ1-4; TRBD1 is a possible D gene (5 bases). The V gene lost 7 bases and the J gene lost 4 bases, with 19 bases spanning the gap. Germline CDR1 is SNHLY and CDR2 is FYNNEI. This CDR3 contains 16 residues. CDR3 sequence (DNA): TGTGCCAGCATTAGGGGAAGGTGGAGTGTTAATGAAAAACTGTTTTTT. This sequence encodes CASIRGRWSVNEKLFF.

The CDR3 DNA is TGTGCCAGCAGCTTGGCCGGACTAGCGGGGTACAATGAGCAGTTCTTC. This gives the protein CASSLAGLAGYNEQFF. J is TRBJ2-1 and V is TRBV5-5; 12 nucleotides align to TRBD2. V trimming: 0 bases; J trimming: 4 bases; junction bases outside the gene matches: 2. This CDR3 has 16 residues. Germline V lookup: CDR1 SGHKS, CDR2 YYEKEE (reference sequence).

This rearrangement joins TRBV4-2 to TRBJ2-1, with 11 bases aligning to TRBD2. V trimming: 7 bases; J trimming: 8 bases; junction bases outside the gene matches: 16. CDR1 is LGHNA, CDR2 YNFKEQ, per germline. There are 17 residues in the CDR3. CDR3 protein: CASTDLLPSGGPDEQFF. As DNA, the CDR3 is TGTGCCAGCACCGACCTCCTCCCTAGCGGGGGGCCGGATGAGCAGTTCTTC.

CDR3 nucleotides: TGTGCCACCCGGTGGGGGGGGACTGAAGCTTTCTTT. This translates into CATRWGGTEAFF. The J gene is TRBJ1-1, the V gene TRBV10-3; tentatively, D is TRBD1 (5 bases). CDR3 size: 12 residues. Trimming pared 10 bases from V and 5 bases from J, leaving 14 bases between. Germline-derived CDR1 and CDR2 are ENHRY and SYGVKD.

The chain is built from TRBV7-6 and TRBJ1-2, with 8 bases identical to TRBD1. Germline V gene data show CDR1 as SGHVS and CDR2 as FNYEAQ. V gave up 5 bases and J gave up 3 bases; unmatched junction bases: 5. The CDR3 is 14 amino acids. CDR3 nucleotide sequence: TGTGCCAGCAGCCCAGGACAGGGATACTATGGCTACACCTTC. It specifies CASSPGQGYYGYTF.

This clone has more than one count but fewer than ten. The chain joins TRBV6-2 or TRBV6-3 to TRBJ2-3, with TRBD2 identical over 12 bases. The CDR3 loop spans 17 amino acids. In germline, CDR1 is MNHEY, CDR2 SVGEGT. V was pared by 2 bases and J by 5 bases, with 8 bases of the junction left unmatched. CDR3 in DNA: TGTGCCAGCAGTTACCTCGCTAGCGGGAGGGCCCAAGATACGCAGTATTTT. Translated: CASSYLASGRAQDTQYF.

The chain uses TRBV4-3 and TRBJ2-1; 14 bases are a match to TRBD2. Losses at the gene ends were 4 bases for V and 5 bases for J; bases not matched to a gene: 10. CDR1 and CDR2 (germline): LGHNA, YSLEER. This CDR3 is 18 amino acids long. This chain's CDR3 is CASSLSPGTSGGNNEQFF. CDR3 coding DNA: TGCGCCAGCAGCCTCTCCCCGGGGACTAGCGGGGGAAACAATGAGCAGTTCTTC.

The chain links TRBV27 to TRBJ2-7; possibly TRBD1 for D (6 bases). This CDR3 region has 13 residues. Germline V gives CDR1 MNHEY, CDR2 SMNVEV (reference sequence). Trimming cost V 3 bases and J 3 bases, with 9 bases left between them. CDR3 protein: CASSFNRDYEQYF. The CDR3 bases are TGTGCCAGCAGTTTTAACAGGGACTACGAGCAGTACTTC.